Each of the 12 T cell receptor beta chains below was sequenced from the same sample in a study of blood T cell repertoires in COVID-19. Generated by immunoSEQ multiplex PCR, the TCRdb table keeps only in-frame clones and is missing some. The sample carries 40,000 or so clones, around 84% recorded once. Specimen: peripheral blood. Source of these receptors: a woman aged 70-85 years in a cohort sampled during active COVID-19.

The chain uses TRBV19 and TRBJ1-1; 11 nucleotides line up with TRBD1. This CDR3 spans 15 amino acids. CDR1 LNHDA and CDR2 SQIVND come from the germline V gene (reference sequence). V shed 6 bases and J 4 bases; nucleotides not matched to a gene: 7. Here the CDR3 DNA reads TGTGCCAGTAGCCCTTTGGACAGGGGGCCCACTGAAGCTTTCTTT. This sequence encodes CASSPLDRGPTEAFF. Variable domain in full (rest from reference TRBV19 and TRBJ1-1): DGGITQSPKYLFRKEGQNVTLSCEQNLNHDAMYWYRQDPGQGLRLIYYSQIVNDFQKGDIAEGYSVSREKKESFPLTVTSAQKNPTAFYLCASSPLDRGPTEAFFGQGTRLTVV.

The table lists this clone with a few counts. V gene TRBV10-3 combines with J gene TRBJ2-7; no definite D call. Germline V gene data show CDR1 as ENHRY and CDR2 as SYGVKD. This CDR3 is 12 amino acids long. V dropped 3 bases and J dropped 3 bases, with 6 bases sitting between them. The CDR3 DNA follows: TGTGCCATCAGTGACACAAACTACGAGCAGTACTTC. Translated, it gives CAISDTNYEQYF.

The chain uses TRBV28 and TRBJ2-3, with D maybe TRBD2 (6 bases). This CDR3 contains 17 residues. Germline values: CDR1 MDHEN, CDR2 SYDVKM. The ends were cut back, 5 bases at V and 0 bases at J, with 18 bases in the middle. The CDR3 nucleotides are TGTGCCAGCAGTACCCAGTGGGCGGGGCCTAGCACAGATACGCAGTATTTT. Amino acid sequence: CASSTQWAGPSTDTQYF.

This chain uses TRBV3-1 (or the pseudogene TRBV3-2) with TRBJ1-1; tentatively, D is TRBD1 (5 bases). V lost 4 bases and J lost 0, with 9 bases in between. This CDR3 has 14 amino acids. CDR1 is LGHDT and CDR2 is YNNKEL in the germline V gene (reference sequence). CDR3 nucleotide sequence: TGTGCCAGCAGCCCCACAGGCATGAACACTGAAGCTTTCTTT. It translates to CASSPTGMNTEAFF.

The V and J genes are TRBV4-1 and TRBJ2-1; the D is unclear. The CDR3 has 11 residues. CDR1 MGHRA and CDR2 YSYEKL come from the germline V gene. V lost 1 base to trimming and J lost 12 bases, with 7 bases between them. The CDR3 DNA reads TGCGCCAGCAGCCAAGGAAGAGCGCAGTTCTTC. This encodes CASSQGRAQFF.

The chain is built from TRBV13 and TRBJ2-7; TRBD2 matches at 7 bases. The V gene end was trimmed by 0 bases and the J gene end by 5 bases; junction bases not matched to a gene: 4. CDR1 is PRHDT, CDR2 FYEKMQ, per germline (reference sequence). The CDR3 runs to 14 residues. For the CDR3, the DNA is TGTGCCAGCAGCTTAGGGGCGGGAGTCCACGAGCAGTACTTC. It codes for CASSLGAGVHEQYF.

J is TRBJ1-1 and V is TRBV11-2, with a weak D call TRBD1 (6 bases). The V gene lost 0 bases and the J gene lost 4 bases, with 6 bases spanning the gap. The CDR3 totals 13 residues. Germline CDR1 reads SGHAT; CDR2 reads FQNNGV. CDR3 nucleotide sequence: TGTGCCAGCAGCTTAGACAGGGGCACTGAAGCTTTCTTT. This encodes CASSLDRGTEAFF.

The chain joins TRBV2 to TRBJ1-2; 11 bases fit TRBD1. V trimming: 5 bases; J trimming: 4 bases; junction bases outside the gene matches: 3. CDR1 and CDR2 from the germline V gene are SNHLY and FYNNEI. The CDR3 consists of 14 residues. The CDR3 sequence is CASSHGQGAYGYTF. CDR3 sequence (DNA): TGTGCCAGCAGTCACGGACAGGGGGCCTATGGCTACACCTTC.

CDR3 sequence reads: CASSLEGAETQYF. For the CDR3, the DNA is TGTGCCAGCAGCTTGGAAGGGGCAGAGACCCAGTACTTC. J is TRBJ2-5 and V is TRBV5-5, with D possibly matching TRBD1 (5 bases). V was shortened by 0 bases and J by 4 bases, with 7 bases between the two germline ends. Per the germline V gene, CDR1 is SGHKS and CDR2 is YYEKEE (reference sequence). The CDR3 length is 13 residues.

V and J are TRBV28 and TRBJ2-5, with D possibly TRBD1 on 8 matching bases. V lost 6 bases and J 4 bases, leaving 15 bases between the germline ends. The length of the CDR3 is 14 residues. CDR1 MDHEN and CDR2 SYDVKM come from the germline V gene. CDR3 region: CASRLTGGGETQYF. Here the CDR3 DNA reads TGTGCCAGCAGGTTAACAGGGGGGGGAGAGACCCAGTACTTC.

DNA of the CDR3: TGTGCCAGCAGCTTAGGTGATGCAGGTAAACTGGGCTACACCTTC. Protein: CASSLGDAGKLGYTF. The chain employs TRBV11-1 and TRBJ1-2; D is ambiguous. The CDR3 spans 15 residues. V gave up 1 base and J gave up 8 bases, with 17 bases separating them. CDR1 is SGHAT and CDR2 is FQDESV in the germline V gene (reference sequence).

V gene TRBV18 combines with J gene TRBJ2-7; 11 nucleotides agree with TRBD2. The CDR3 length is 17 residues. The ends lost 2 bases at V and 6 bases at J; junction bases unmatched: 12. Germline V gene data show CDR1 as KGHSH and CDR2 as LQKENI. This chain's CDR3 is CASSPKSLAGGLGEQYF. The DNA of the CDR3 is TGTGCCAGCTCACCAAAAAGTCTAGCGGGAGGTTTAGGCGAGCAGTACTTC.